These 25 T cell receptor beta chains were sequenced from one sample in a study of identical twins. In TCRdb, the 5' RACE reads were re-called with MiXCR into one record per CDR3 protein. The data show hundreds of thousands of distinct CDR3 sequences, about 20% seen once. These sequences were also reported in another study, on T cells expressing NK-cell markers.

The sequenced sample was PBMCs. The receptors were gathered from a woman in her late teens or twenties in good health.

V and J are TRBV10-3 and TRBJ2-1; D is possibly TRBD2 (7 bases). The CDR3 has 15 residues. Germline V gene lookup returns CDR1 ENHRY and CDR2 SYGVKD. V was pared by 6 bases and J by 8 bases, with 20 bases between. CDR3 sequence: CAIRKGGAKDDEQFF. The CDR3 DNA sequence: TGTGCCATCAGGAAGGGGGGGGCTAAGGACGATGAGCAGTTCTTC.

This chain connects TRBV18 to TRBJ2-7, with 7 bases identical to TRBD2. Germline CDR1 is KGHSH and CDR2 is LQKENI. This CDR3 is built from 14 residues. Unmatched junction bases numbered 4, after V lost 2 bases and J lost 3 bases. This CDR3 is CASSPSTSDYEQYF. CDR3 DNA: TGTGCCAGCTCACCAAGTACTAGCGACTACGAGCAGTACTTC.

This clonotype was counted once. V is TRBV6-6 and J is TRBJ1-2; 12 bases fit TRBD1. From germline, CDR1 is MNHNY and CDR2 SVGAGI (reference sequence). This CDR3 is built from 13 residues. V trimming: 5 bases; J trimming: 7 bases; junction bases outside the gene matches: 2. The CDR3: CASSKGQGAGYTF. CDR3 nucleotide sequence: TGTGCCAGCAGTAAGGGACAGGGGGCTGGCTACACCTTC.

This clonotype was counted only a few times. The chain employs TRBV20-1 and TRBJ2-1; 8 bases map to TRBD1. The junction had 8 bases not matched to a gene; V was cut back by 4 bases and J by 3 bases. The CDR3 consists of 15 residues. The V gene's germline CDR1 is DFQATT and CDR2 SNEGSKA (reference sequence). CDR3 region: CSATRDRTNYNEQFF. CDR3 sequence (DNA): TGCAGTGCTACAAGGGACAGGACAAACTACAATGAGCAGTTCTTC.

This clonotype turned up a few times. The chain recombines TRBV20-1 with TRBJ2-1; D remains unclear. This CDR3 is 12 amino acids long. Trimming cost V 2 bases and J 5 bases, with 7 bases left between them. CDR1 is DFQATT, CDR2 SNEGSKA, per germline (reference sequence). CDR3 sequence reads: CSARPANNEQFF. The CDR3, as DNA: TGCAGTGCTAGACCAGCAAACAATGAGCAGTTCTTC.

This rearrangement joins TRBV7-9 to TRBJ2-1; 8 bases fit TRBD2. V shed 5 bases and J 2 bases; nucleotides not matched to a gene: 5. Germline V lookup: CDR1 SEHNR, CDR2 FQNEAQ (reference sequence). This CDR3 has 15 residues. The CDR3 reads CASSQTSATYNEQFF. CDR3 bases: TGTGCCAGCAGCCAGACTAGCGCAACCTACAATGAGCAGTTCTTC.

The J gene is TRBJ2-1, the V gene TRBV6-1, with 8 bases aligning to TRBD2. V lost 6 bases and J lost 2; bases outside the gene matches: 6. The germline V gene has CDR1 MNHNS and CDR2 SASEGT. CDR3 length: 15 residues. CDR3 sequence reads: CASSRRAGAYNEQFF. The CDR3 DNA is TGTGCCAGCAGCCGAAGAGCGGGGGCCTACAATGAGCAGTTCTTC.

This clonotype was observed a handful of times. The chain couples TRBV7-3 to TRBJ2-2; D is possibly TRBD1 (6 bases). Trimming cost V 6 bases and J 0 bases, with 14 bases left between them. The CDR3 consists of 16 residues. Germline lookup yields CDR1 SGHTA and CDR2 FQGTGA. The CDR3 bases are TGTGCCAGCAGTCCACCCAGGGGAACGAACACCGGGGAGCTGTTTTTT. Amino acid sequence: CASSPPRGTNTGELFF.

The chain uses TRBV25-1 and TRBJ2-7; 9 bases match TRBD1. The length of the CDR3 is 15 residues. Germline V lookup: CDR1 MGHDK, CDR2 SYGVNS. V lost 3 bases to trimming and J lost 0 bases; unmatched junction nucleotides: 3. CDR3 in DNA: TGTGCCAGCAGTGACGGACAGGGGAACTCCTACGAGCAGTACTTC. Protein sequence: CASSDGQGNSYEQYF.

The V and J genes are TRBV5-1 and TRBJ2-1; a possible D gene is TRBD2 (6 bases). Per germline, CDR1 SGHRS and CDR2 YFSETQ. V lost 5 bases and J 4 bases, leaving 13 bases between the germline ends. The length of the CDR3 is 14 residues. CDR3 amino acids: CASSTRLGYNEQFF. The CDR3 DNA follows: TGCGCCAGCAGTACAAGACTAGGGTACAATGAGCAGTTCTTC.

The table lists this clonotype with a few counts. The chain is built from TRBV7-8 and TRBJ1-5, with D perhaps matching TRBD1 (5 bases). Trimming shortened V by 1 base and J by 6 bases, and 16 bases separated the two germline ends. Germline values: CDR1 SGHVS, CDR2 FQNEAQ. The CDR3 totals 16 residues. Written as DNA, the CDR3 is TGTGCCAGCAGCTTAGGAGCAGGGTCAAATCGTCAGCCCCAGCATTTT. Its protein is CASSLGAGSNRQPQHF.

The rearrangement links TRBV24-1 to TRBJ2-7; 7 nucleotides align to TRBD1. Per germline, CDR1 KGHDR and CDR2 SFDVKD. The CDR3 is 15 residues long. With 4 bases clipped from V and 0 bases from J, the junction kept 5 bases outside the gene matches. The chain's CDR3 is CATSDSRDSSYEQYF. In DNA form, the CDR3 reads TGTGCCACCAGTGACTCACGGGACAGCTCCTACGAGCAGTACTTC.

The genes are TRBV12-3 or TRBV12-4 and TRBJ1-4; no firm D call. The CDR3 has 13 amino acids. V was clipped by 1 base and J by 4 bases, with 4 bases between them. CDR3 nucleotide sequence: TGTGCCAGCAGTTTAGGGCTTAATGAAAAACTGTTTTTT. Translation: CASSLGLNEKLFF.

The table lists this clonotype with a few counts. This chain uses TRBV12-3 or TRBV12-4 with TRBJ1-1; D gene uncertain. This CDR3 comprises 13 residues. Trimming removed 5 bases from V and 4 bases from J, with 11 bases in between. CDR3 residues: CASSQNSGTEAFF. CDR3 DNA sequence: TGTGCCAGCAGTCAGAATAGCGGCACTGAAGCTTTCTTT.

The sample holds a few counts of this clonotype. The V call is TRBV29-1, the J call TRBJ2-7; TRBD1 agrees at 7 bases. The V gene end was trimmed by 7 bases and the J gene end by 2 bases; junction bases not matched to a gene: 5. CDR3 length: 12 residues. From germline, CDR1 is SQVTM and CDR2 ANQGSEA. The DNA of the CDR3 is TGCAGCGCCGGGACAGACGCCTACGAGCAGTACTTC. It translates to CSAGTDAYEQYF.

This clonotype has just a few counts. The chain couples TRBV7-2 to TRBJ1-1, with D hard to call. The CDR3 covers 13 residues. From germline, CDR1 is SGHTA and CDR2 FQGNSA. With 8 bases removed from V and 0 bases from J, the gap between germline ends came to 10 bases. In DNA form, the CDR3 reads TGTGCCAGCGGTTGGTCGGTGAACACTGAAGCTTTCTTT. Translating it yields CASGWSVNTEAFF.

This clonotype was counted many times. The chain joins TRBV6-1 to TRBJ1-2, with 7 bases that match TRBD1. V lost 6 bases and J lost 4; bases outside the gene matches: 8. The CDR3 extends over 14 amino acids. Germline CDR1 MNHNS, CDR2 SASEGT. CDR3 in DNA: TGTGCCAGCAGAGCCGCCGGGACAGTCTATGGCTACACCTTC. This sequence encodes CASRAAGTVYGYTF.

This clonotype was seen more than once but under ten times. The CDR3: CASSEYVAGGQETQYF. The DNA of the CDR3 is TGTGCCAGCAGTGAATATGTGGCGGGGGGGCAAGAGACCCAGTACTTC. The V call is TRBV6-1, the J call TRBJ2-5; 9 bases are a match to TRBD2. This CDR3 has 16 amino acids. With V trimmed by 2 bases and J by 2 bases, 6 bases remained unmatched. Looked up from germline, CDR1 is MNHNS and CDR2 is SASEGT.

The CDR3 sequence: CSARDGRGHYEQYF. In DNA, the CDR3 is TGCAGTGCTAGAGACGGAAGGGGGCACTACGAGCAGTACTTC. The V call is TRBV20-1, the J call TRBJ2-7, with TRBD1 matching 7 bases. The CDR3 is 14 amino acids. J gave up 3 bases and V 0 bases, and 5 bases lay outside the gene matches. Per the germline V gene, CDR1 is DFQATT and CDR2 is SNEGSKA (reference sequence).

This clonotype came up a few times. The V and J genes are TRBV5-1 and TRBJ2-2; 8 positions match TRBD2. In germline, CDR1 is SGHRS, CDR2 YFSETQ. Trimming cost V 1 base and J 5 bases; bases outside gene matches: 7. The length of the CDR3 is 16 residues. The CDR3 nucleotides are TGCGCCAGCAGCTTGAGGACGGGGGGGCTGACCGGGGAGCTGTTTTTT. This sequence encodes CASSLRTGGLTGELFF.

The chain uses TRBV2 and TRBJ2-3; 8 bases agree with TRBD2. Trimming removed 8 bases from V and 2 bases from J; junction bases left unmatched: 6. The CDR3 extends over 14 amino acids. The germline gives CDR1 SNHLY, CDR2 FYNNEI. In DNA form, the CDR3 reads TGTGCCAGCGCGCTAGCGGGCACCACAGATACGCAGTATTTT. Protein product: CASALAGTTDTQYF.

The genes are TRBV7-9 and TRBJ2-7; TRBD2 matches at 7 bases. Germline V gene sequence: CDR1 SEHNR, CDR2 FQNEAQ (reference sequence). Losses at the gene ends were 6 bases for V and 5 bases for J; bases not matched to a gene: 10. This CDR3 spans 14 amino acids. For the CDR3, the DNA is TGTGCCAGCAGACCAGCTCGCGGGAGAGACGAGCAGTACTTC. It encodes CASRPARGRDEQYF.

The J gene is TRBJ2-1, the V gene TRBV11-3; a possible D gene is TRBD2 (5 bases). The germline V gene encodes CDR1 SGHNT and CDR2 YENEEA. This CDR3 contains 15 residues. Trimming took 5 bases from V and 5 from J, leaving 16 bases between them. The CDR3 nucleotides are TGTGCCAGCAGCACTCTAGCCCCTAATCACAATGAGCAGTTCTTC. Translating it yields CASSTLAPNHNEQFF.

This chain joins TRBV5-1 and TRBJ2-2; D is unclear. The CDR3 runs 14 residues. V gave up 0 bases and J gave up 5 bases, with 8 bases separating them. Germline V gene lookup returns CDR1 SGHRS and CDR2 YFSETQ. CDR3 protein: CASSLAAGTGELFF. The CDR3 region has the DNA TGCGCCAGCAGCTTGGCTGCCGGGACCGGGGAGCTGTTTTTT. Using reference TRBV5-1 and TRBJ2-2 for the parts outside the CDR3, the full variable domain is KAGVTQTPRYLIKTRGQQVTLSCSPISGHRSVSWYQQTPGQGLQFLFEYFSETQRNKGNFPGRFSGRQFSNSRSEMNVSTLELGDSALYLCASSLAAGTGELFFGEGSRLTVL.

J is TRBJ2-2 and V is TRBV9, with D possibly matching TRBD1 (6 bases). Trimming cost V 3 bases and J 6 bases, with 9 bases left between them. The germline V gene encodes CDR1 SGDLS and CDR2 YYNGEE. The CDR3 consists of 13 residues. The CDR3 spells CASSDRAAGELFF. CDR3 nucleotide sequence: TGTGCCAGCAGCGACAGGGCAGCCGGGGAGCTGTTTTTT.